This TCR beta chain is from a study of T cells in women clearing cervical HPV infection. Study-wide results and limits: Repertoire richness, not evenness, was significantly elevated in CIN3+ cases versus controls. Each sample's T-cell count was unknown, possibly confounding richness.

The CDR3 has 15 amino acids. Trimming cost V 0 bases and J 4 bases, with 14 bases left between them. From germline, CDR1 is SGHRS and CDR2 YFSETQ. On this clone itself: The antigen remains unidentified. The read terminates 3 residues before the CDR3 end, so the remaining end is supplied by the germline J gene.

TCR beta CDR3 amplified by multiplex PCR from roughly 1,100 ng genomic DNA. Profiled with immunoSEQ multiplex PCR; TCRdb holds only in-frame clones, not every one. The sample spans more than 40,000 clones; the ten largest clones claim approximately 0.9%. This chain joins TRBV5-1 and TRBJ2-7; D may be TRBD1 (6 bases). Sequences were obtained from blood buffy coat. The source is a woman between 18 and 75 years old with a cervical HPV16 infection that either progressed to CIN3+ or cleared (not recorded which). Partial CDR3 DNA: TGCGCCAGCAGCTTGGTGGCAGGGGCTGTGTACGAG. Amino acid sequence: CASSLVAGAVYE. The CDR3 in its entirety is CASSLVAGAVYEQYF.